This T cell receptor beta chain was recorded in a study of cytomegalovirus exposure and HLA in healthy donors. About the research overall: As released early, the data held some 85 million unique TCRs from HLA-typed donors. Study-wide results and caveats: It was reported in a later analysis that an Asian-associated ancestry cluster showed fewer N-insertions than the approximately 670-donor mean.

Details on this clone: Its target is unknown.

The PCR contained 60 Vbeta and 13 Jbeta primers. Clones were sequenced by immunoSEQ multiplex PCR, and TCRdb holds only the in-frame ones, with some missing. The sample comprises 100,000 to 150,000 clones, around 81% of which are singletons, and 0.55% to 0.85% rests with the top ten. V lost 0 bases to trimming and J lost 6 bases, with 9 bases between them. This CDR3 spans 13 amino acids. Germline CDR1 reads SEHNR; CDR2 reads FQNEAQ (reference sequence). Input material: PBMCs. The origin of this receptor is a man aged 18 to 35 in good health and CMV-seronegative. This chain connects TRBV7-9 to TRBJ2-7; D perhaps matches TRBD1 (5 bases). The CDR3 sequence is CASSLAVGLEQYF. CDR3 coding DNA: TGTGCCAGCAGCTTAGCGGTGGGGCTCGAGCAGTACTTC.